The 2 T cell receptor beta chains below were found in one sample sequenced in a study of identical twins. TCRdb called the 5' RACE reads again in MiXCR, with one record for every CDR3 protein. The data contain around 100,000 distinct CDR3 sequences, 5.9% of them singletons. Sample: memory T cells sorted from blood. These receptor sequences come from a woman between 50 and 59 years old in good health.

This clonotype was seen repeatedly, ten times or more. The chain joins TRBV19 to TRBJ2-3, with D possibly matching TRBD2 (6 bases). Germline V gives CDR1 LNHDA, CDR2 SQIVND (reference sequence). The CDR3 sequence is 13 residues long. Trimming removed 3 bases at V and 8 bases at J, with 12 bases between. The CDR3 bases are TGTGCCAGTAGTATCAAGGGAGGAGGTACGCAGTATTTT. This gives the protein CASSIKGGGTQYF.

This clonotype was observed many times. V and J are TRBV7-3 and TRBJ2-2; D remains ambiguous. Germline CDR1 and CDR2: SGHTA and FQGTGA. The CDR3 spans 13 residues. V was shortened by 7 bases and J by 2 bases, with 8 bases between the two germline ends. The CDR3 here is CASTPKNTGELFF. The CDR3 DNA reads TGTGCCAGCACCCCTAAAAACACCGGGGAGCTGTTTTTT.